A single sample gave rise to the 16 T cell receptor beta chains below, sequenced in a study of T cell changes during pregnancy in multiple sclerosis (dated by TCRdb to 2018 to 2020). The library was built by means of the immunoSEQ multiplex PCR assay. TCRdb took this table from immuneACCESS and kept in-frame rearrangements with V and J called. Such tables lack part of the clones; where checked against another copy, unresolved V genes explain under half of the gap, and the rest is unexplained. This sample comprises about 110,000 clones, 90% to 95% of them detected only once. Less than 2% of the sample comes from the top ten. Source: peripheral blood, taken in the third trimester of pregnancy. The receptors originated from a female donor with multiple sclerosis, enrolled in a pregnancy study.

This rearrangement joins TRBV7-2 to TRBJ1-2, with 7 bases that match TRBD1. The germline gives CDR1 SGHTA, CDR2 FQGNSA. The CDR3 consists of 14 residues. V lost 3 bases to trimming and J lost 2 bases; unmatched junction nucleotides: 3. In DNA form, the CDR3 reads TGTGCCAGCAGCTTGGGGACAGTCAACTATGGCTACACCTTC. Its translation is CASSLGTVNYGYTF.

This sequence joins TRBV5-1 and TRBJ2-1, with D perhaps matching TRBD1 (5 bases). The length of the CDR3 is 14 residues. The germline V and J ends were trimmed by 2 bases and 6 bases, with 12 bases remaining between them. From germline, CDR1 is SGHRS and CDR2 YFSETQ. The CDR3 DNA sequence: TGCGCCAGCAGCTTCGGGCAGGGATCCAATGAGCAGTTCTTC. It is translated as CASSFGQGSNEQFF.

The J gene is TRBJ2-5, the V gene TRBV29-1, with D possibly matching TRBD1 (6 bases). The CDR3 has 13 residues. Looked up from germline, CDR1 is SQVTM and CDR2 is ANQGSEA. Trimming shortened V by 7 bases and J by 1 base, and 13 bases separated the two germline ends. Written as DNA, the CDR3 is TGCAGCGCCCGACCGACAGGCCAAGAGACCCAGTACTTC. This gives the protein CSARPTGQETQYF.

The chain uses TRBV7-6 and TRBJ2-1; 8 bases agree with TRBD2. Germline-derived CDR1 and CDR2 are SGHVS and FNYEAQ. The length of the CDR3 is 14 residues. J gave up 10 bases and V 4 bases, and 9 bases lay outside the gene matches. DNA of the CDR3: TGTGCCAGCAGCTCCCCCGGGGGGGCCGTGGAGCAGTTCTTC. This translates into CASSSPGGAVEQFF.

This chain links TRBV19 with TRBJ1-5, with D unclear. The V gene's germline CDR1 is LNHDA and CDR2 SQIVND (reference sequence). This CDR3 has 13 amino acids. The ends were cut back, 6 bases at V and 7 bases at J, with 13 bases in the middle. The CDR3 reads CASRLFGGQPQHF. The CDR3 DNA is TGTGCCAGTAGGTTATTCGGAGGGCAGCCCCAGCATTTT.

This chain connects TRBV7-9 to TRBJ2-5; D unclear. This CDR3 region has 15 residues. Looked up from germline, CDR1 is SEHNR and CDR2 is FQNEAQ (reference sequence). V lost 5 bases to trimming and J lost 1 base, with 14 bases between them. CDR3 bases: TGTGCCAGCAGCCTTCTCATTCTAGGCCAAGAGACCCAGTACTTC. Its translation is CASSLLILGQETQYF.

The CDR3 here is CASSPSGGVRAFF. The CDR3 bases are TGTGCCAGCAGCCCGTCCGGGGGGGTTCGAGCTTTCTTT. V gene TRBV25-1 combines with J gene TRBJ1-1, with D maybe TRBD1 (5 bases). Trimming shortened V by 6 bases and J by 10 bases, and 18 bases separated the two germline ends. Germline V gives CDR1 MGHDK, CDR2 SYGVNS. This CDR3 region has 13 residues. The whole variable domain, remainder taken from reference TRBV25-1 and TRBJ1-1, is EADIYQTPRYLVIGTGKKITLECSQTMGHDKMYWYQQDPGMELHLIHYSYGVNSTEKGDLSSESTVSRIRTEHFPLTLESARPSHTSQYLCASSPSGGVRAFFGQGTRLTVV.

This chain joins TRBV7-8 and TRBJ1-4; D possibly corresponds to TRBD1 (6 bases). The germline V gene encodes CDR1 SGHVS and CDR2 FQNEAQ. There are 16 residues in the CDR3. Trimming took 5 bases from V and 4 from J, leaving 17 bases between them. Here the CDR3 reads CASSPTGQGNNEKLFF. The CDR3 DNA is TGTGCCAGCAGCCCCACCGGGCAGGGGAATAATGAAAAACTGTTTTTT.

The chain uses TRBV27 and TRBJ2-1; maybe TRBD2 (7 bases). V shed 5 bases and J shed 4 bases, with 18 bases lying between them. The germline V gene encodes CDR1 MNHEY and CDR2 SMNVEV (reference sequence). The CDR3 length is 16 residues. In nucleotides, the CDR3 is TGTGCCAGCAGTCCGATGGGGGGGGCGCGGTACAATGAGCAGTTCTTC. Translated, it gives CASSPMGGARYNEQFF.

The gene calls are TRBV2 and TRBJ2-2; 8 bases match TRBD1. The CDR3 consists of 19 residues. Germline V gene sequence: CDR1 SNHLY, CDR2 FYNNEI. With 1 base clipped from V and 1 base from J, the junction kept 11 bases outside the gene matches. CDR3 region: CASSEVMPAGGMNTGELFF. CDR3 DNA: TGTGCCAGCAGTGAAGTTATGCCGGCAGGGGGCATGAACACCGGGGAGCTGTTTTTT.

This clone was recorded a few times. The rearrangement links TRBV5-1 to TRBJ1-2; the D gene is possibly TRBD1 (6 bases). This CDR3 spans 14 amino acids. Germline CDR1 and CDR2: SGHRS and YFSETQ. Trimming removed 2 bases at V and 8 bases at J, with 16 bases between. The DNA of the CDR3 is TGCGCCAGCAGCTTATCGGACAGTCTGAGAGGCTACACCTTC. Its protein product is CASSLSDSLRGYTF. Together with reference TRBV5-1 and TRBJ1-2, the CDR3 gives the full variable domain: KAGVTQTPRYLIKTRGQQVTLSCSPISGHRSVSWYQQTPGQGLQFLFEYFSETQRNKGNFPGRFSGRQFSNSRSEMNVSTLELGDSALYLCASSLSDSLRGYTFGSGTRLTVV.

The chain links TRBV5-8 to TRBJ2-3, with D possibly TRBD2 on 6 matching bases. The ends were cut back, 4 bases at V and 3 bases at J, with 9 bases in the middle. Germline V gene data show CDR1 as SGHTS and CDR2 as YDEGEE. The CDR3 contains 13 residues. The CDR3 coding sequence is TGTGCCAGCAGCCGGGAGAGGACAGATACGCAGTATTTT. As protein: CASSRERTDTQYF.

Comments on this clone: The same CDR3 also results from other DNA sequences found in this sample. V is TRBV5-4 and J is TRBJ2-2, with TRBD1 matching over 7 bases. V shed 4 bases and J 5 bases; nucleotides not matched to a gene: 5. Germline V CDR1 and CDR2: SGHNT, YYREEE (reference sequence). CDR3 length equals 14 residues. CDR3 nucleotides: TGTGCCAGCAGCCTGACAGGGTCGACCGGGGAGCTGTTTTTT. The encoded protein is CASSLTGSTGELFF. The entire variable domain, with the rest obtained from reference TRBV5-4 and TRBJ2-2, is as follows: ETGVTQSPTHLIKTRGQQVTLRCSSQSGHNTVSWYQQALGQGPQFIFQYYREEENGRGNFPPRFSGLQFPNYSSELNVNALELDDSALYLCASSLTGSTGELFFGEGSRLTVL.

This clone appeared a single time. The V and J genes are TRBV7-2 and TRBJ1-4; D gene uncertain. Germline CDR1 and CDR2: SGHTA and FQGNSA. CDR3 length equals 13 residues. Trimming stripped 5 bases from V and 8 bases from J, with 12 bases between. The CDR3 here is CASSPRGGEKLFF. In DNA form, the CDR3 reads TGTGCCAGCAGCCCCCGGGGAGGGGAAAAACTGTTTTTT.

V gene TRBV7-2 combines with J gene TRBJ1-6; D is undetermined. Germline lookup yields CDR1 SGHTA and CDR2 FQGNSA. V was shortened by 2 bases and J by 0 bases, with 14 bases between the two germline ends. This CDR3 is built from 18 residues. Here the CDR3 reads CASSLRPAGSSYNSPLHF. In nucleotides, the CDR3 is TGTGCCAGCAGCTTAAGACCGGCGGGGAGCTCCTATAATTCACCCCTCCACTTT. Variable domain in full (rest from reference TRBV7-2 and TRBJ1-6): GAGVSQSPSNKVTEKGKDVELRCDPISGHTALYWYRQSLGQGLEFLIYFQGNSAPDKSGLPSDRFSAERTGGSVSTLTIQRTQQEDSAVYLCASSLRPAGSSYNSPLHFGNGTRLTVT.

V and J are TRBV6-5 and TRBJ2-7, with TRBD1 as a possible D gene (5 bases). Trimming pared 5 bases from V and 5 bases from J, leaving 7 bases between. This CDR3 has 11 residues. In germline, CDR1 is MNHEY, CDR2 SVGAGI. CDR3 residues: CASSKGDEQYF. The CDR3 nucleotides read TGTGCCAGCAGTAAAGGGGACGAGCAGTACTTC.